This is a list of T cell receptor beta chains from one sample in a study of human T cells and chemical hapten exposure. TCRdb re-derived calls from the RACE reads in MiXCR, one entry per CDR3 protein. The table lists roughly 38,000 distinct CDR3 sequences, 8% to 9.5% of them singletons. This sample comprised whole blood, obtained in connection with sensitization to the hapten diphenylcyclopropenone (DPC). These receptors originate from a man aged 45-65 years with alopecia areata. Some clones in this sample may be carry-over from other donors' samples. Both conserved end residues are part of each CDR3. A D gene is named only where the DNA matches it firmly. A row's size may be missing; if present it is once, few, many or a size class.

j_gene: TRBJ2-6; d_gene: TRBD1; abundance: many; v_gene: TRBV30; CDR3aa: CACPRGTGSSGANVLTF; CDR3nt: TGTGCCTGCCCCAGGGGGACAGGATCATCTGGGGCCAACGTCCTGACTTTC
j_gene: TRBJ2-3; d_gene: -; abundance: few; v_gene: TRBV7-3; CDR3aa: CASSLTGHNTDTQYF; CDR3nt: TGTGCCAGCAGCTTAACGGGACATAACACAGATACGCAGTATTTT
j_gene: TRBJ1-1; d_gene: -; abundance: few; v_gene: TRBV7-8; CDR3aa: CASAGHTNTEAFF; CDR3nt: TGTGCCAGCGCCGGACACACCAACACTGAAGCTTTCTTT
j_gene: TRBJ1-1; d_gene: -; abundance: -; v_gene: TRBV28; CDR3aa: CASSLFVGVGNTEAFF; CDR3nt: TGTGCCAGCAGTTTATTCGTCGGGGTGGGGAACACTGAAGCTTTCTTT
j_gene: TRBJ2-1; d_gene: TRBD1; abundance: -; v_gene: TRBV2; CDR3aa: CASSGWTGVSNEQFF; CDR3nt: TGTGCCAGCAGTGGATGGACAGGTGTCTCCAATGAGCAGTTCTTC
j_gene: TRBJ1-1; d_gene: -; abundance: many; v_gene: TRBV3-1; CDR3aa: CASRGITEAFF; CDR3nt: TGTGCCAGCAGGGGAATCACTGAAGCTTTCTTT
j_gene: TRBJ2-2; d_gene: TRBD1; abundance: -; v_gene: TRBV10-3; CDR3aa: CAIRQGTGTGELFF; CDR3nt: TGTGCCATTAGACAGGGAACGGGCACCGGGGAGCTGTTTTTT
j_gene: TRBJ2-5; d_gene: -; abundance: many; v_gene: TRBV20-1; CDR3aa: CSARDPSGQETQYF; CDR3nt: TGCAGTGCTAGAGATCCGTCAGGACAAGAGACCCAGTACTTC
j_gene: TRBJ2-3; d_gene: TRBD2; abundance: few; v_gene: TRBV7-9; CDR3aa: CASGTSGRASTDTQYF; CDR3nt: TGTGCCAGCGGGACTAGCGGGAGGGCTAGCACAGATACGCAGTATTTT
j_gene: TRBJ2-1; d_gene: TRBD1; abundance: many; v_gene: TRBV29-1; CDR3aa: CSVEAGTANEQFF; CDR3nt: TGCAGCGTTGAAGCCGGGACAGCCAATGAGCAGTTCTTC
j_gene: TRBJ2-1; d_gene: -; abundance: -; v_gene: TRBV14; CDR3aa: CASSQATGYNEQFF; CDR3nt: TGTGCCAGCAGCCAAGCCACAGGCTACAATGAGCAGTTCTTC
j_gene: TRBJ2-1; d_gene: TRBD2; abundance: many; v_gene: TRBV5-4; CDR3aa: CASSLAAGDSYNEQFF; CDR3nt: TGTGCCAGCAGCTTGGCCGCGGGGGACTCCTACAATGAGCAGTTCTTC
j_gene: TRBJ2-5; d_gene: -; abundance: -; v_gene: TRBV7-9; CDR3aa: CASSSPPAGIKTQYF; CDR3nt: TGTGCCAGCAGCTCCCCTCCCGCCGGCATCAAAACCCAGTACTTC
j_gene: TRBJ2-5; d_gene: -; abundance: few; v_gene: TRBV9; CDR3aa: CASSVGLARQETQYF; CDR3nt: TGTGCCAGCAGCGTAGGTCTAGCGAGACAAGAGACCCAGTACTTC
j_gene: TRBJ2-7; d_gene: TRBD1; abundance: few; v_gene: TRBV7-9; CDR3aa: CASLQGTGATYEQYF; CDR3nt: TGTGCCAGCTTGCAAGGGACAGGGGCTACCTACGAGCAGTACTTC
j_gene: TRBJ2-2; d_gene: TRBD2; abundance: -; v_gene: TRBV7-2; CDR3aa: CASSGLAGELFF; CDR3nt: TGTGCCAGCAGCGGACTAGCCGGGGAGCTGTTTTTT
j_gene: TRBJ1-2; d_gene: -; abundance: few; v_gene: TRBV20-1; CDR3aa: CSARVGFGYTF; CDR3nt: TGCAGTGCTAGAGTGGGCTTTGGCTACACCTTC
j_gene: TRBJ2-1; d_gene: TRBD1; abundance: -; v_gene: TRBV28; CDR3aa: CASRRQGETYNEQFF; CDR3nt: TGTGCCAGCAGAAGACAGGGCGAGACCTACAATGAGCAGTTCTTC
j_gene: TRBJ2-2; d_gene: -; abundance: many; v_gene: TRBV4-2; CDR3aa: CASSPVGKNGELFF; CDR3nt: TGTGCCAGCAGCCCCGTAGGGAAGAACGGGGAGCTGTTTTTT
j_gene: TRBJ2-1; d_gene: TRBD2; abundance: few; v_gene: TRBV20-1; CDR3aa: CSASPRGSGGYNEQFF; CDR3nt: TGCAGTGCTAGCCCCCGGGGTAGCGGGGGGTACAATGAGCAGTTCTTC